This T cell receptor beta chain was sequenced for a study of T cell responses to AZD1222 COVID-19 vaccine. As concerns this clone: Its antigen remains unknown.

V was cut by 6 bases and J by 0 bases, with 6 bases left in between. The germline CDR1 and CDR2 sequences are MNHEY and SMNVEV (reference sequence). This CDR3 region has 13 residues. The protocol was immunoSEQ multiplex PCR, while the TCRdb copy is restricted to in-frame clones and leaves out a portion. In the table there are under 150,000 clones, more than 70% of which are singletons. Whether given at about 4 or about 12 weeks, second doses were pooled. Study findings and constraints: Just a handful of AZD1222 recipients were seropositive at baseline.

Sequences were derived from peripheral blood, sampled 28 days after the second AZD1222 dose. This receptor was taken from an adult who received the AZD1222 COVID-19 vaccine. The chain joins TRBV27 to TRBJ1-5; D uncertain. CDR3 sequence (DNA): TGTGCCAGCAGGAAGAATAGCAATCAGCCCCAGCATTTT. Translating it yields CASRKNSNQPQHF.